What follows describes a single TCR beta chain. Its antigen is unidentified. Chemo-refractory metastatic non-small-cell lung cancer patients received focal radiation with ipilimumab CTLA-4 blockade. These data come from a study of radiotherapy plus CTLA-4 blockade in lung cancer. Study-wide points: Blood saw expansion of tumor-derived TCR clones after radiotherapy plus ipilimumab.

CDR1 and CDR2 (germline): MDHEN, SYDVKM. This CDR3 region has 15 residues. V gave up 6 bases and J gave up 9 bases, with 23 bases separating them. Assay: immunoSEQ multiplex PCR; the TCRdb copy retains only in-frame clones and omits some. This table has fewer than 55,000 clones, 77% appearing once. The rearrangement joins TRBV28 to TRBJ1-1; no reliable D call. This TCR was recovered from a human donor with non-small cell lung cancer whose response to radiotherapy plus ipilimumab could not be evaluated. The sample consisted of peripheral blood, taken from a patient treated with radiotherapy plus ipilimumab. CDR3: CASSLGRRFAPKAFF. In nucleotides, the CDR3 is TGTGCCAGCAGCCTAGGACGGAGGTTTGCCCCGAAAGCTTTCTTT.